Following are 25 T cell receptor beta chains from one sample sequenced in a study of blood T cell repertoires in COVID-19. TCRdb's copy holds only in-frame clones and misses some; the assay was immunoSEQ multiplex PCR. The table includes approximately 350,000 clones, more than 80% detected once. The sequencing sample was made of peripheral blood. The receptors shown here come from a man in his forties or fifties with acute or convalescent COVID-19.

In regard to this clone: Other DNA sequences from this sample encode an identical CDR3 as well. V usage is TRBV4-1 and J usage is TRBJ1-1; 8 bases fit TRBD1. Germline loops: CDR1 MGHRA, CDR2 YSYEKL. J was trimmed by 2 bases and V by 4 bases; bases with no gene match: 6. The CDR3 has 15 residues. CDR3 bases: TGCGCCAGCAGCCCGTGGACAGGGCTCAACACTGAAGCTTTCTTT. Translating gives CASSPWTGLNTEAFF.

The V and J genes are TRBV5-1 and TRBJ2-2; D remains unclear. The length of the CDR3 is 17 residues. Germline CDR1 SGHRS, CDR2 YFSETQ. Trimming took off 0 bases at V and 6 bases at J, with 18 bases between the two ends. The CDR3 protein is CASSLEFSPPPAGELFF. The CDR3 nucleotides read TGCGCCAGCAGCTTGGAATTTAGTCCTCCTCCCGCCGGGGAGCTGTTTTTT.

The V gene is TRBV27, the J gene TRBJ1-5; D is undetermined. Germline V CDR1 and CDR2: MNHEY, SMNVEV (reference sequence). CDR3 size: 16 residues. Trimming pared 0 bases from V and 0 bases from J, leaving 9 bases between. The CDR3 region has the DNA TGTGCCAGCAGTTTATCGCCCGGGGTTAGCAATCAGCCCCAGCATTTT. It translates to CASSLSPGVSNQPQHF.

This chain links TRBV6-2 or TRBV6-3 with TRBJ1-1; 7 nucleotides agree with TRBD1. The CDR3 sequence is 12 residues long. Per the germline V gene, CDR1 is MNHEY and CDR2 is SVGEGT. V gave up 2 bases and J gave up 11 bases; unmatched junction bases: 5. DNA of the CDR3: TGTGCCAGCAGTTACCCGGACAGGAACGCTTTCTTT. It specifies CASSYPDRNAFF.

This chain links TRBV12-3 or TRBV12-4 with TRBJ1-6, with 11 bases matching TRBD1. Losses at the gene ends were 5 bases for V and 11 bases for J; bases not matched to a gene: 2. The CDR3 loop spans 13 amino acids. DNA of the CDR3: TGTGCCAGCAGTCGGGACAGGGGGGCACCCCTCCACTTT. It translates to CASSRDRGAPLHF.

The rearrangement joins TRBV5-1 to TRBJ2-2, with a weak D call TRBD2 (6 bases). The CDR3 runs 14 residues. The germline V and J ends were trimmed by 0 bases and 3 bases, with 6 bases remaining between them. Germline-derived CDR1 and CDR2 are SGHRS and YFSETQ. The CDR3, as DNA: TGCGCCAGCAGCTTGGGACTAGACACCGGGGAGCTGTTTTTT. Amino acid sequence: CASSLGLDTGELFF. The variable domain in full, with the rest retrieved from reference TRBV5-1 and TRBJ2-2, is KAGVTQTPRYLIKTRGQQVTLSCSPISGHRSVSWYQQTPGQGLQFLFEYFSETQRNKGNFPGRFSGRQFSNSRSEMNVSTLELGDSALYLCASSLGLDTGELFFGEGSRLTVL.

V is TRBV4-2 and J is TRBJ2-5; a weak D match, TRBD2 (5 bases). CDR3 length: 15 amino acids. The V end was cut by 1 base, the J end by 2 bases, with 11 bases between. The germline gives CDR1 LGHNA, CDR2 YNFKEQ. The CDR3 nucleotides are TGTGCCAGCAGCCAAGGGGAGCGGAAACAAGAGACCCAGTACTTC. Translation: CASSQGERKQETQYF.

This clone was seen just once. This sequence joins TRBV3-1 (or the pseudogene TRBV3-2) and TRBJ1-5; D ambiguous. The CDR3 covers 12 residues. V dropped 1 base and J dropped 6 bases, with 4 bases sitting between them. Germline CDR1 and CDR2: LGHDT and YNNKEL (reference sequence). CDR3 bases: TGTGCCAGCAGCCAAGGCGCTCAGCCCCAGCATTTT. Its protein product is CASSQGAQPQHF.

The CDR3 sequence: CASSPDRTNSPLHF. The CDR3 nucleotides read TGCGCCAGCAGCCCCGACAGGACCAATTCACCCCTCCACTTT. The chain is built from TRBV5-1 and TRBJ1-6; TRBD1 might be the D (6 bases). This CDR3 is 14 amino acids long. Trimming took 4 bases from V and 7 from J, leaving 12 bases between them. Germline CDR1 and CDR2: SGHRS and YFSETQ. The full variable domain, in which reference TRBV5-1 and TRBJ1-6 provide the parts outside the CDR3, is KAGVTQTPRYLIKTRGQQVTLSCSPISGHRSVSWYQQTPGQGLQFLFEYFSETQRNKGNFPGRFSGRQFSNSRSEMNVSTLELGDSALYLCASSPDRTNSPLHFGNGTRLTVT.

The CDR3, as DNA: TGTGCCAGCTCACAATTATACCAGGGGGTGGGTCAGCCCCAGCATTTT. Translated: CASSQLYQGVGQPQHF. The chain employs TRBV18 and TRBJ1-5; 7 bases match TRBD1. The length of the CDR3 is 16 residues. The ends lost 4 bases at V and 6 bases at J; junction bases unmatched: 12. CDR1 is KGHSH, CDR2 LQKENI, per germline.

The chain uses TRBV6-1 and TRBJ2-7, with 14 bases matching TRBD2. The CDR3 totals 17 residues. Germline trimming cut 4 bases from V and 4 bases from J; bases unmatched to any gene: 9. Germline assignment: CDR1 MNHNS and CDR2 SASEGT. DNA for the CDR3: TGTGCCAGCAGTGGACTAGCGGGAGGGCAACTTCCATACGAGCAGTACTTC. Translating gives CASSGLAGGQLPYEQYF.

The CDR3 loop is CASSFTRISGNTIYF. The CDR3 nucleotides read TGTGCCAGCAGCTTCACGCGGATCTCTGGAAACACCATATATTTT. V usage is TRBV5-8 and J usage is TRBJ1-3; D is ambiguous. Trimming stripped 2 bases from V and 0 bases from J, with 9 bases between. The CDR3 totals 15 residues. Germline assignment: CDR1 SGHTS and CDR2 YDEGEE.

The rearrangement joins TRBV6-5 to TRBJ2-2; D is uncertain. CDR1 and CDR2 (germline): MNHEY, SVGAGI. Trimming stripped 4 bases from V and 7 bases from J, with 13 bases between. The CDR3 consists of 14 residues. CDR3 DNA sequence: TGTGCCAGCAGTTTCACTATCCCCTACGGGGAGCTGTTTTTT. Protein: CASSFTIPYGELFF.

The rearrangement uses TRBV19 and TRBJ1-6, with 7 bases that match TRBD1. V lost 5 bases, J lost 10 bases, and 11 bases stayed unmatched. The CDR3 has 15 amino acids. The germline CDR1 and CDR2 sequences are LNHDA and SQIVND (reference sequence). The CDR3 region has the DNA TGTGCCAGTAGTGGCCGGACAGGCGCGACATCACCCCTCCACTTT. It translates to CASSGRTGATSPLHF. The full variable domain, rest sourced from reference TRBV19 and TRBJ1-6, is DGGITQSPKYLFRKEGQNVTLSCEQNLNHDAMYWYRQDPGQGLRLIYYSQIVNDFQKGDIAEGYSVSREKKESFPLTVTSAQKNPTAFYLCASSGRTGATSPLHFGNGTRLTVT.

The rearrangement uses TRBV7-2 and TRBJ2-1; 10 nucleotides agree with TRBD2. V was clipped by 6 bases and J by 10 bases; unmatched bases: 9. This CDR3 region has 14 residues. CDR1 is SGHTA, CDR2 FQGNSA, per germline. The CDR3 DNA is TGTGCCAGCAGTCCTATAGCGGGGGGCCTGGAGCAGTTCTTC. This codes for CASSPIAGGLEQFF.

The chain recombines TRBV4-3 with TRBJ2-7; 10 positions match TRBD1. V was clipped by 5 bases and J by 4 bases; unmatched bases: 5. Germline V gives CDR1 LGHNA, CDR2 YSLEER. This CDR3 spans 14 amino acids. CDR3 amino acids: CASSAGTGEYEQYF. Written as DNA, the CDR3 is TGCGCCAGCAGCGCCGGGACAGGGGAATACGAGCAGTACTTC.

This clone occurred a few times. This chain uses TRBV4-3 with TRBJ2-2; TRBD1 is a possible D gene (5 bases). In germline, CDR1 is LGHNA, CDR2 YSLEER. This CDR3 is built from 15 residues. V was shortened by 4 bases and J by 2 bases, with 11 bases between the two germline ends. The CDR3, as DNA: TGCGCCAGCAGCCGAAATCAGGGAAACACCGGGGAGCTGTTTTTT. Protein: CASSRNQGNTGELFF.

The chain employs TRBV15 and TRBJ2-7; a possible D gene is TRBD2 (5 bases). This CDR3 has 13 amino acids. The ends were cut back, 3 bases at V and 12 bases at J, with 18 bases in the middle. The germline gives CDR1 LNHNV, CDR2 YYDKDF (reference sequence). This CDR3 is CATSSRGIPVPYF. CDR3 bases: TGTGCCACCAGCAGCCGGGGTATACCTGTTCCGTACTTC. Together with reference TRBV15 and TRBJ2-7, the CDR3 gives the full variable domain: DAMVIQNPRYQVTQFGKPVTLSCSQTLNHNVMYWYQQKSSQAPKLLFHYYDKDFNNEADTPDNFQSRRPNTSFCFLDIRSPGLGDTAMYLCATSSRGIPVPYFGPGTRLTVT.

This clone came up once. The chain links TRBV5-1 to TRBJ2-3; a weak D match, TRBD2 (6 bases). The CDR3 has 14 residues. V lost 0 bases and J lost 2, with 7 bases in between. The V gene's germline CDR1 is SGHRS and CDR2 YFSETQ. CDR3 sequence: CASSLGTNTDTQYF. CDR3 sequence (DNA): TGCGCCAGCAGCTTGGGGACTAACACAGATACGCAGTATTTT.

This clone occurred once. The chain combines TRBV4-2 with TRBJ1-5; D gene uncertain. V was pared by 0 bases and J by 4 bases, with 4 bases between. CDR1 and CDR2 from the germline V gene are LGHNA and YNFKEQ. The CDR3 runs 13 residues. In DNA form, the CDR3 reads TGTGCCAGCAGCCAAGACCTAAATCAGCCCCAGCATTTT. Its translation is CASSQDLNQPQHF.

The chain employs TRBV30 and TRBJ2-1; 7 positions agree with TRBD2. The CDR3 is made up of 18 amino acids. V shed 4 bases, J shed 0 bases, and the junction held 15 bases outside the gene matches. The V gene's germline CDR1 is GTSNPN and CDR2 SVGIG (reference sequence). The CDR3: CAWTDGLAGTLSYNEQFF. The CDR3, as DNA: TGTGCCTGGACCGACGGGTTAGCGGGCACCCTCTCCTACAATGAGCAGTTCTTC. The full variable domain, its missing parts supplied by reference TRBV30 and TRBJ2-1, is SQTIHQWPATLVQPVGSPLSLECTVEGTSNPNLYWYRQAAGRGLQLLFYSVGIGQISSEVPQNLSASRPQDRQFILSSKKLLLSDSGFYLCAWTDGLAGTLSYNEQFFGPGTRLTVL.

V gene TRBV19 combines with J gene TRBJ1-1; D call uncertain. Germline V gene lookup returns CDR1 LNHDA and CDR2 SQIVND (reference sequence). V shed 5 bases and J shed 6 bases, with 13 bases lying between them. CDR3 length equals 13 residues. Here the CDR3 DNA reads TGTGCCAGTAGTGATGAGGGAGGCGCTGAAGCTTTCTTT. Protein product: CASSDEGGAEAFF.

The chain couples TRBV9 to TRBJ2-5; possible D gene TRBD1, 6 bases. Germline V gene data show CDR1 as SGDLS and CDR2 as YYNGEE. The CDR3 loop spans 20 amino acids. Trimming cost V 2 bases and J 0 bases, with 26 bases left between them. The CDR3 region has the DNA TGTGCCAGCAGCGTCCCAGATCCGGCCCGGGACACATTCTACCAAGAGACCCAGTACTTC. Its translation: CASSVPDPARDTFYQETQYF.

J is TRBJ1-2 and V is TRBV28; 8 positions match TRBD1. After removal of 2 bases from V and 8 bases from J, the junction contained 10 bases not matched to a gene. The CDR3 runs 15 residues. Germline V gene sequence: CDR1 MDHEN, CDR2 SYDVKM. CDR3 amino acids: CASSLGQGASGGYTF. As DNA, the CDR3 is TGTGCCAGCAGTTTAGGGCAGGGGGCAAGTGGGGGCTACACCTTC.

This chain uses TRBV11-3 with TRBJ2-1, with 10 bases matching TRBD2. This CDR3 has 17 amino acids. With V trimmed by 0 bases and J by 7 bases, 9 bases remained unmatched. Germline V CDR1 and CDR2: SGHNT, YENEEA. The DNA for the CDR3 is TGTGCCAGCAGCTTAGATAGGCTAGCGGGAGTTGGGAATGAGCAGTTCTTC. Protein product: CASSLDRLAGVGNEQFF.